This T cell receptor beta chain was retrieved from a study of monozygotic twins with inflammatory bowel disease. Study-level results: It was in IBD patients that TCRbeta diversity (inverse Simpson) was lower than in healthy co-twins.

For each CDR3 protein, TCRdb gives one entry from its re-call of the 5' RACE reads, without DNA. The specimen's table records 440,000 or so distinct CDR3 sequences. As to this clonotype: Its target is not known.

Blood (2.5 ml) was collected from every donor individually. This receptor was identified in a human donor with ulcerative colitis or Crohn's disease, or a healthy co-twin of an affected twin (not recorded which). Sequenced: blood.

CDR3 protein: CASSDGTDTEAFF. The genes are TRBV27 and TRBJ1-1; TCRdb proposes TRBD1, but this gene call is untestable without DNA. The CDR3 is 13 amino acids. Germline CDR1 MNHEY, CDR2 SMNVEV (reference sequence).